This T cell receptor (beta chain) was sequenced during a study of cytomegalovirus exposure and HLA in healthy donors. Study conclusions and caveats: Prior analysis indicated that the majority of TCR beta V segments exhibited productivity approximately 90% or approximately 30% of the time.

Regarding this clone: Its matching antigen is unknown.

A multiplex PCR was run with 60 Vbeta primers and 13 Jbeta primers. Only in-frame clones appear in the TCRdb table, and some are missing; sequencing was by immunoSEQ multiplex PCR. The sample carries some 130,000 clones, 55% to 75% recorded once. Deletions cut 3 bases from V and 4 bases from J, with 3 bases between. This CDR3 has 12 residues. CDR1 is MDHEN, CDR2 SYDVKM, per germline. This chain joins TRBV28 and TRBJ1-4; no clear D gene. The sample taken for sequencing was PBMCs. This receptor was taken from a young man in good health and CMV-seropositive. The CDR3: CASSFFNEKLFF. The CDR3 region has the DNA TGTGCCAGCAGTTTCTTTAATGAAAAACTGTTTTTT.